The rows below give T cell receptor beta chains drawn from one sample of a study of blood T cell repertoires in COVID-19. Sequencing was performed with immunoSEQ multiplex PCR; in TCRdb, only in-frame clones are kept and a portion is missing. The profile shows about 160,000 clones, 70% to 90% of them singletons. Sequencing was done on a sample of PBMCs or T cells enriched from blood (not recorded which). Receptor source: a woman aged 50 to 60 who had recovered from COVID-19. CDR3s include the opening cysteine and the closing phenylalanine or tryptophan. The D gene is left open where the match is weak. Size values are once, few and many counts, or a class for expanded clones, and some rows have none.

clone_size: .; j_call: TRBJ1-1; d_call: TRBD1; v_call: TRBV6-5; cdr3_nt: TGTGCCAGCAGTTCCAGGACAGGGGGGGGTTATGTCGCTTTCTTT; cdr3_aa: CASSSRTGGGYVAFF
clone_size: .; j_call: TRBJ1-2; d_call: TRBD1; v_call: TRBV19; cdr3_nt: TGTGCCAGTAGGCATCGGGACAGCCTCTATGGCTACACCTTC; cdr3_aa: CASRHRDSLYGYTF
clone_size: .; j_call: TRBJ1-1; d_call: TRBD1; v_call: TRBV15; cdr3_nt: TGTGCCACCCGGACAGGGGAGACTGAAGCTTTCTTT; cdr3_aa: CATRTGETEAFF
clone_size: .; j_call: TRBJ2-2; d_call: TRBD1; v_call: TRBV19; cdr3_nt: TGTGCCAGTAGTGCTCGGGACAGGCTCTTCGACACCGGGGAGCTGTTTTTT; cdr3_aa: CASSARDRLFDTGELFF
clone_size: .; j_call: TRBJ2-5; d_call: .; v_call: TRBV4-1; cdr3_nt: TGCGCCAGCCGAGCCATATTACGAGCGGAGACCCAGTACTTC; cdr3_aa: CASRAILRAETQYF
clone_size: .; j_call: TRBJ2-7; d_call: TRBD2; v_call: TRBV18; cdr3_nt: TGTGCCAGCTCACCGGAGATTCTAGCGGGGGGTAGCTACGAGCAGTACTTC; cdr3_aa: CASSPEILAGGSYEQYF
clone_size: .; j_call: TRBJ2-1; d_call: .; v_call: TRBV19; cdr3_nt: TGTGCCAGTAGTCCGGAGCATTTATCCTACAATGAGCAGTTCTTC; cdr3_aa: CASSPEHLSYNEQFF
clone_size: .; j_call: TRBJ2-1; d_call: .; v_call: TRBV19; cdr3_nt: TGTGCCAGTAGCCAAACTAGAATGGACTACAATGAGCAGTTCTTC; cdr3_aa: CASSQTRMDYNEQFF
clone_size: once; j_call: TRBJ1-1; d_call: .; v_call: TRBV6-5; cdr3_nt: TGTGCCAGCAGTTCTAAGGGGACTGAAGCTTTCTTT; cdr3_aa: CASSSKGTEAFF
clone_size: .; j_call: TRBJ2-3; d_call: TRBD2; v_call: TRBV11-3; cdr3_nt: TGTGCCAGCAGCCCAGGACTAGCGGGGGTAACTAGCACAGATACGCAGTATTTT; cdr3_aa: CASSPGLAGVTSTDTQYF
clone_size: .; j_call: TRBJ1-6; d_call: TRBD1; v_call: TRBV15; cdr3_nt: TGTGCCACCACCTCCGGCCTCAAAAACACCACCTCCGGGACAGCTATTAATTCACCCCTCCACTTT; cdr3_aa: CATTSGLKNTTSGTAINSPLHF
clone_size: .; j_call: TRBJ1-4; d_call: .; v_call: TRBV11-2; cdr3_nt: TGTGCCAGCAGCCCGAACGGACAACCCTTAGAAAAACTGTTTTTT; cdr3_aa: CASSPNGQPLEKLFF
clone_size: .; j_call: TRBJ1-2; d_call: TRBD1; v_call: TRBV7-2; cdr3_nt: TGTGCCAGCAGCTTAGCTCCGGGACAGGGAAATGGCTACACCTTC; cdr3_aa: CASSLAPGQGNGYTF
clone_size: .; j_call: TRBJ2-5; d_call: .; v_call: TRBV7-3; cdr3_nt: TGTGCCAGCAGCTTAGCGGGGGCGGCGGAGACCCAGTACTTC; cdr3_aa: CASSLAGAAETQYF
clone_size: few; j_call: TRBJ1-1; d_call: .; v_call: TRBV7-2; cdr3_nt: TGTGCCAGCAGCTTCCACAGTGGCACTGAAGCTTTCTTT; cdr3_aa: CASSFHSGTEAFF
clone_size: .; j_call: TRBJ2-1; d_call: .; v_call: TRBV4-3; cdr3_nt: TGCGCCAGCAGCCCTGGGGCCGGTGGGGCCTACAATGAGCAGTTCTTC; cdr3_aa: CASSPGAGGAYNEQFF
clone_size: few; j_call: TRBJ1-3; d_call: .; v_call: TRBV4-2; cdr3_nt: TGTGCCAGCAGCCAAGAACACACGGGTGGCTCTGGAAACACCATATATTTT; cdr3_aa: CASSQEHTGGSGNTIYF
clone_size: .; j_call: TRBJ2-5; d_call: TRBD1; v_call: TRBV7-3; cdr3_nt: TGTGCCAGCAGCCTAATGAAGGCCAAAGATTTCGGGACAGACCAAGAGACCCAGTACTTC; cdr3_aa: CASSLMKAKDFGTDQETQYF
clone_size: .; j_call: TRBJ1-1; d_call: .; v_call: TRBV10-2; cdr3_nt: TGCGCCAGCAGCCCGGACAGTCCTCATGAAGCTTTCTTT; cdr3_aa: CASSPDSPHEAFF
clone_size: .; j_call: TRBJ2-7; d_call: .; v_call: TRBV28; cdr3_nt: TGTGCCAGCAGCGTGGGGTCGGGGGAGCAGTACTTC; cdr3_aa: CASSVGSGEQYF